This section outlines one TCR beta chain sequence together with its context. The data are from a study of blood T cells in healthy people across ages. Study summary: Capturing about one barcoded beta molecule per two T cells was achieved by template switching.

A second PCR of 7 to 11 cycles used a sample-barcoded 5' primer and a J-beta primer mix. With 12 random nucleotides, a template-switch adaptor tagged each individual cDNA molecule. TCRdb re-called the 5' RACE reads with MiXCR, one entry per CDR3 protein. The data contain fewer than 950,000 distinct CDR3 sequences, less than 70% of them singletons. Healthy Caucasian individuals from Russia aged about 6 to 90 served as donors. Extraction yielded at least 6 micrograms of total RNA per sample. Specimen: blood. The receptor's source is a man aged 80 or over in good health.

CDR3 protein: CASSVATGTGELFF. The CDR3 region has the DNA TGTGCCAGCAGCGTAGCAACGGGTACCGGGGAGCTGTTTTTT. This chain connects TRBV9 to TRBJ2-2; no clear D gene. Trimming cost V 0 bases and J 5 bases, with 8 bases left between them. This CDR3 has 14 residues. CDR1 and CDR2 from the germline V gene are SGDLS and YYNGEE.